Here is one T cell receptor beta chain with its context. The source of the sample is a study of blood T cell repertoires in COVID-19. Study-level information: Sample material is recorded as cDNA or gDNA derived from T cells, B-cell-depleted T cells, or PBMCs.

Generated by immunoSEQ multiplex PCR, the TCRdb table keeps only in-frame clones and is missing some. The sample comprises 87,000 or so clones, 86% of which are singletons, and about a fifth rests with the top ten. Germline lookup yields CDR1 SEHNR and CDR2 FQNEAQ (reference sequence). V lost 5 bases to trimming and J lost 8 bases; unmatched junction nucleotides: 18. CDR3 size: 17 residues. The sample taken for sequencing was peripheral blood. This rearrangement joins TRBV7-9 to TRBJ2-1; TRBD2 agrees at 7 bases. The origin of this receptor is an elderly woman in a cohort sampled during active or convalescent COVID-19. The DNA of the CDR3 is TGTGCCAGCAGCCCAGGCATGGTGGGAGGGCCTTCGGATGAGCAGTTCTTC. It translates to CASSPGMVGGPSDEQFF.